Below are 21 T cell receptor beta chains sequenced from a single sample in a study of T-cell memory formation after mild COVID-19. TCRdb processed the 5' RACE reads anew with MiXCR; each CDR3 protein has one entry. The sample holds fewer than 200,000 distinct CDR3 sequences, 18% seen once. Sequencing input: PBMCs or a T cell subset sorted from them (not recorded which). The source of these receptors is a young man who had mild COVID-19 (a few samples of this study predate the infection). Cell type and time point are not known.

The rearrangement links TRBV27 to TRBJ1-5; D unclear. The CDR3 has 15 amino acids. Trimming left V 2 bases short and J 0 bases short, with 8 bases between. Germline values: CDR1 MNHEY, CDR2 SMNVEV (reference sequence). The CDR3 nucleotides are TGTGCCAGCAGTTTACTTGGGGATAGCAATCAGCCCCAGCATTTT. Its translation: CASSLLGDSNQPQHF.

This clonotype appeared a few times. V usage is TRBV20-1 and J usage is TRBJ2-1; D assignment may be TRBD1 or TRBD2 (5 bases each). In germline, CDR1 is DFQATT, CDR2 SNEGSKA (reference sequence). V was shortened by 6 bases and J by 7 bases, with 10 bases between the two germline ends. The CDR3 sequence is 11 residues long. Here the CDR3 DNA reads TGCAGTGCAAAGAGGGGTAATGAGCAGTTCTTC. The encoded protein is CSAKRGNEQFF.

This clonotype was found many times. The chain uses TRBV7-2 and TRBJ1-4, with D possibly matching TRBD1 (6 bases). Per germline, CDR1 SGHTA and CDR2 FQGNSA. The CDR3 has 13 amino acids. Trimming pared 1 base from V and 14 bases from J, leaving 14 bases between. The CDR3 sequence: CASSLGIRDILFF. The CDR3 nucleotides are TGTGCCAGCAGCTTAGGAATCCGGGACATCCTGTTTTTT.

The chain combines TRBV6-6 with TRBJ2-3, with TRBD2 matching over 13 bases. The CDR3 is made up of 17 amino acids. The trim removed 5 bases at V and 0 bases at J, leaving 5 bases unmatched. Germline loops: CDR1 MNHNY, CDR2 SVGAGI (reference sequence). As DNA, the CDR3 is TGTGCCAGCAGTAATCCGGGACTAGCGGGGAGCACAGATACGCAGTATTTT. Translated, it gives CASSNPGLAGSTDTQYF.

The V call is TRBV6-9, the J call TRBJ2-6, with D maybe TRBD1 (5 bases). The CDR3 is 15 residues long. V lost 5 bases and J lost 4, with 12 bases in between. The germline V gene has CDR1 MNHGY and CDR2 SVAAGI. DNA of the CDR3: TGTGCCAGCAGTCCCAGGGTTCCCGGGGCCAACGTCCTGACTTTC. Amino acids: CASSPRVPGANVLTF.

The chain recombines TRBV20-1 with TRBJ2-3; D gene unclear. This CDR3 region has 11 residues. CDR1 is DFQATT and CDR2 is SNEGSKA in the germline V gene (reference sequence). V lost 6 bases to trimming and J lost 4 bases, with 8 bases between them. The CDR3 loop is CSAGTPDTQYF. The CDR3 coding sequence is TGCAGTGCGGGCACACCAGATACGCAGTATTTT.

The CDR3 reads CASSRDLTGSYEQYV. CDR3 coding DNA: TGTGCCAGCAGTCGGGACCTGACGGGTTCCTACGAGCAGTACGTC. This rearrangement joins TRBV7-9 to TRBJ2-7; D is possibly TRBD1 or TRBD2 (5 bases each). Germline CDR1 reads SEHNR; CDR2 reads FQNEAQ (reference sequence). The CDR3 loop spans 15 amino acids. V was shortened by 6 bases and J by 1 base, with 16 bases between the two germline ends.

The CDR3 sequence: CASSDGRNTEAFF. The CDR3 nucleotides are TGTGCCAGCAGTGACGGCAGGAACACTGAAGCTTTCTTT. V is TRBV2 and J is TRBJ1-1; D not certain. The CDR3 loop spans 13 amino acids. CDR1 is SNHLY and CDR2 is FYNNEI in the germline V gene. With 3 bases removed from V and 1 base from J, the gap between germline ends came to 6 bases. Based on the CDR3 plus reference TRBV2 and TRBJ1-1, the full variable domain is EPEVTQTPSHQVTQMGQEVILRCVPISNHLYFYWYRQILGQKVEFLVSFYNNEISEKSEIFDDQFSVERPDGSNFTLKIRSTKLEDSAMYFCASSDGRNTEAFFGQGTRLTVV.

This clonotype was found a few times. The chain is built from TRBV5-5 and TRBJ1-5; the match to TRBD1 covers 10 bases. CDR1 is SGHKS and CDR2 is YYEKEE in the germline V gene (reference sequence). The length of the CDR3 is 16 residues. With 4 bases clipped from V and 5 bases from J, the junction kept 9 bases outside the gene matches. The CDR3 DNA reads as TGTGCCAGCAGCGGAAGGACAGGGGGGACCGATCAGCCCCAGCATTTT. Translated, it gives CASSGRTGGTDQPQHF.

In its sample, this clonotype was seen a few times. V and J are TRBV6-5 and TRBJ2-1, with TRBD2 matching over 7 bases. Germline V gene sequence: CDR1 MNHEY, CDR2 SVGAGI. The CDR3 sequence is 14 residues long. The ends lost 6 bases at V and 6 bases at J; junction bases unmatched: 8. The CDR3 loop is CASRSGGSGNEQFF. The CDR3 DNA is TGTGCCAGCAGGTCCGGGGGGTCGGGCAATGAGCAGTTCTTC.

V usage is TRBV4-2 and J usage is TRBJ2-7; D is undetermined. CDR3 length: 16 amino acids. CDR1 LGHNA and CDR2 YNFKEQ come from the germline V gene. Trimming shortened V by 0 bases and J by 0 bases, and 12 bases separated the two germline ends. The CDR3 DNA follows: TGTGCCAGCAGCCAAGAGTATGGCGAGAGCTCCTACGAGCAGTACTTC. Protein sequence: CASSQEYGESSYEQYF.

The chain has TRBV10-1 and TRBJ2-7; 9 nucleotides align to TRBD1. After removal of 4 bases from V and 5 bases from J, the junction contained 6 bases not matched to a gene. CDR1 WNHNN and CDR2 SYGVQD come from the germline V gene (reference sequence). The CDR3 is 14 amino acids. CDR3 DNA: TGCGCCAGCAGTGCGGGACAGGGAAGAGACGAGCAGTACTTC. Translated: CASSAGQGRDEQYF.

This clonotype was seen only a few times. The chain has TRBV11-2 and TRBJ1-2; tentatively, D is TRBD1 (6 bases). Trimming pared 2 bases from V and 1 base from J, leaving 23 bases between. Germline CDR1 and CDR2: SGHAT and FQNNGV. This CDR3 has 19 amino acids. CDR3 loop: CASSLRGRTVGQRNYGYTF. In DNA, the CDR3 is TGTGCCAGCAGCTTACGGGGCCGAACCGTTGGACAGCGTAACTATGGCTACACCTTC.

The V call is TRBV30, the J call TRBJ2-1; D unclear. Per germline, CDR1 GTSNPN and CDR2 SVGIG (reference sequence). The CDR3 loop spans 12 amino acids. Trimming took off 0 bases at V and 4 bases at J, with 4 bases between the two ends. The CDR3 nucleotides are TGTGCCTGGAGTGTACAGTACAATGAGCAGTTCTTC. Its protein is CAWSVQYNEQFF.

This clonotype has only a few counts. This chain links TRBV5-1 with TRBJ1-3; D is ambiguous. Trimming removed 4 bases at V and 0 bases at J, with 11 bases between. This CDR3 contains 15 residues. Germline loops: CDR1 SGHRS, CDR2 YFSETQ. CDR3 DNA: TGCGCCAGCAGCACCAGTTTCGACTCTGGAAACACCATATATTTT. It codes for CASSTSFDSGNTIYF.

This CDR3 reads CASSPKGSGGLYEQYV. For the CDR3, the DNA is TGTGCCAGCAGTCCCAAGGGTAGCGGGGGGCTCTACGAGCAGTACGTC. J is TRBJ2-7 and V is TRBV28, with 10 bases aligning to TRBD2. The CDR3 contains 16 residues. The trim removed 5 bases at V and 3 bases at J, leaving 10 bases unmatched. Germline CDR1 and CDR2: MDHEN and SYDVKM.

The chain has TRBV11-2 and TRBJ2-2, with D perhaps matching TRBD1 (5 bases). The germline CDR1 and CDR2 sequences are SGHAT and FQNNGV. The CDR3 is 18 residues long. V was cut by 5 bases and J by 2 bases, with 21 bases left in between. The CDR3 sequence: CASSPRAGQPPNTGELFF. In DNA form, the CDR3 reads TGTGCCAGCAGCCCTAGGGCCGGACAACCCCCTAACACCGGGGAGCTGTTTTTT.

This clonotype showed up just a few times. V usage is TRBV5-1 and J usage is TRBJ2-5; a weak D match, TRBD2 (5 bases). The length of the CDR3 is 15 residues. V shed 0 bases and J shed 4 bases, with 13 bases lying between them. Germline values: CDR1 SGHRS, CDR2 YFSETQ. In DNA form, the CDR3 reads TGCGCCAGCAGCTTGGCCTCTAGCCAGCGAGAGACCCAGTACTTC. This gives the protein CASSLASSQRETQYF.

In this sample, this clonotype turned up a few times. J is TRBJ1-2 and V is TRBV5-1, with 8 bases matching TRBD1. Trimming removed 9 bases from V and 6 bases from J; junction bases left unmatched: 10. Germline-derived CDR1 and CDR2 are SGHRS and YFSETQ. This CDR3 spans 13 amino acids. The DNA of the CDR3 is TGCGCCACTACGACAGGGGTCAAGGATGGCTACACCTTC. Amino acids: CATTTGVKDGYTF. The whole variable domain, remainder taken from reference TRBV5-1 and TRBJ1-2, is KAGVTQTPRYLIKTRGQQVTLSCSPISGHRSVSWYQQTPGQGLQFLFEYFSETQRNKGNFPGRFSGRQFSNSRSEMNVSTLELGDSALYLCATTTGVKDGYTFGSGTRLTVV.

This clonotype turned up a few times. V is TRBV18 and J is TRBJ1-1; D gene uncertain. Trimming shortened V by 3 bases and J by 0 bases, and 5 bases separated the two germline ends. Germline-derived CDR1 and CDR2 are KGHSH and LQKENI. The CDR3 totals 13 residues. The CDR3 nucleotides are TGTGCCAGCTCACCCTCAGTGAACACTGAAGCTTTCTTT. It encodes CASSPSVNTEAFF.

This sequence joins TRBV2 and TRBJ1-1; D call uncertain. CDR1 is SNHLY, CDR2 FYNNEI, per germline. The ends were cut back, 7 bases at V and 8 bases at J, with 20 bases in the middle. The CDR3 loop spans 14 amino acids. The CDR3 spells CASNALRQGSEAFF. CDR3 DNA: TGTGCCAGCAATGCGCTCCGCCAAGGTTCAGAAGCTTTCTTT. The variable domain in full, completed from reference TRBV2 and TRBJ1-1, reads EPEVTQTPSHQVTQMGQEVILRCVPISNHLYFYWYRQILGQKVEFLVSFYNNEISEKSEIFDDQFSVERPDGSNFTLKIRSTKLEDSAMYFCASNALRQGSEAFFGQGTRLTVV.